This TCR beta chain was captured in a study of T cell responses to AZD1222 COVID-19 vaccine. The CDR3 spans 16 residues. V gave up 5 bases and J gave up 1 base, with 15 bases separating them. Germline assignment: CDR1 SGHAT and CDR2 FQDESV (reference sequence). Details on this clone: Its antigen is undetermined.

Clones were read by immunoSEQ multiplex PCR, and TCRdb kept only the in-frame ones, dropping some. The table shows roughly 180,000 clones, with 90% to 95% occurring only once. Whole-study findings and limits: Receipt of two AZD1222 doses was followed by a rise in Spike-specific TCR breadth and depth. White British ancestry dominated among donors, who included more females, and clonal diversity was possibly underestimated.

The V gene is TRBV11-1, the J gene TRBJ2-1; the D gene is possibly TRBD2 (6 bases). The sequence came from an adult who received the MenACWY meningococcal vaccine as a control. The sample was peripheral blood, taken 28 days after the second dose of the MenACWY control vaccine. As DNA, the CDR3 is TGTGCCAGCAGCCCCTTTCCTGCGGGGTCCTACAATGAGCAGTTCTTC. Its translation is CASSPFPAGSYNEQFF. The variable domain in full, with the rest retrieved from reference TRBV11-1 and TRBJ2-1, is EAEVAQSPRYKITEKSQAVAFWCDPISGHATLYWYRQILGQGPELLVQFQDESVVDDSQLPKDRFSAERLKGVDSTLKIQPAELGDSAMYLCASSPFPAGSYNEQFFGPGTRLTVL.